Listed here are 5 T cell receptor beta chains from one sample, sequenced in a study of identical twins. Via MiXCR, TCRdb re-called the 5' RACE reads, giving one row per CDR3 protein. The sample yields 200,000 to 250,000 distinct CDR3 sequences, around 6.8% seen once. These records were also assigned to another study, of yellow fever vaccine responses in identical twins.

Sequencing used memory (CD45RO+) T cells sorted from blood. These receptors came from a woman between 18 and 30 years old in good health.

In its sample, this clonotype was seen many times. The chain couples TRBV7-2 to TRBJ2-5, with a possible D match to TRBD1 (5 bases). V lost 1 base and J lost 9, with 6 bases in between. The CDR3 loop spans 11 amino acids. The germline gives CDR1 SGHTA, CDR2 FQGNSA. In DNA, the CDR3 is TGTGCCAGCAGCTTAGGACAGCCCCAGTACTTC. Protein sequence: CASSLGQPQYF.

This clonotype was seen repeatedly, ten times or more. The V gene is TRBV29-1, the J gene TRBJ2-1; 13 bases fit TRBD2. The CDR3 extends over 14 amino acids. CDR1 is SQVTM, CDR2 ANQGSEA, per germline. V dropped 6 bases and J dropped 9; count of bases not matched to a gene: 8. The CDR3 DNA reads TGCAGCGTCACAACTAGCGGGGGGGTAGGTGAGCAGTTCTTC. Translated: CSVTTSGGVGEQFF.

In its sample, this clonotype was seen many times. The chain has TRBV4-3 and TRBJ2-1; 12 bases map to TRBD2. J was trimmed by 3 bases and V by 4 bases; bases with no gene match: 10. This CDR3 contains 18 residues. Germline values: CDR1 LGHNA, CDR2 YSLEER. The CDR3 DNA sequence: TGCGCCAGCAGCCTACGACTAGCGGGAGTAGCGGGCTACAATGAGCAGTTCTTC. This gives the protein CASSLRLAGVAGYNEQFF.

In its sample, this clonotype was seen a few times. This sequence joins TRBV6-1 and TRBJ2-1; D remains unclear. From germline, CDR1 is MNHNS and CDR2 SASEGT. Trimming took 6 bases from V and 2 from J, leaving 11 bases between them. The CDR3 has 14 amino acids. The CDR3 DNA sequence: TGTGCCAGCAGCGTCAGATTACCCTACAATGAGCAGTTCTTC. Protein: CASSVRLPYNEQFF.

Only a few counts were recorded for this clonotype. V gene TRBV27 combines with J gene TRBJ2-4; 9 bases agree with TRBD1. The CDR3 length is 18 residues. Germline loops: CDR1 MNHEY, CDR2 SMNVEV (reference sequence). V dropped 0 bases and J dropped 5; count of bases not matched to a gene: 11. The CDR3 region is CASSLSNRGQGGQNIQYF. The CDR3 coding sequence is TGTGCCAGCAGTTTATCGAACCGGGGACAGGGAGGCCAAAACATTCAGTACTTC.